The 29 T cell receptor beta chains below come from one sample, sequenced in a study of blood T cell repertoires in COVID-19. Repertoires were generated with immunoSEQ multiplex PCR, while TCRdb's copy carries only in-frame clones and drops some. The sample records roughly 52,000 clones, about four fifths being singletons. Sequenced sample: peripheral blood. Receptor source: a human donor in a cohort sampled during active or convalescent COVID-19.

This chain joins TRBV6-5 and TRBJ1-2, with a weak D call TRBD1 (5 bases). Germline CDR1 reads MNHEY; CDR2 reads SVGAGI. The CDR3 length is 13 residues. Trimming took off 2 bases at V and 4 bases at J, with 8 bases between the two ends. This chain's CDR3 is CASSYGHLYGYTF. The CDR3 DNA reads as TGTGCCAGCAGTTACGGACACCTCTATGGCTACACCTTC.

V gene TRBV7-9 combines with J gene TRBJ1-5; 9 nucleotides agree with TRBD1. Unmatched junction bases numbered 9, after V lost 4 bases and J lost 2 bases. Looked up from germline, CDR1 is SEHNR and CDR2 is FQNEAQ (reference sequence). This CDR3 spans 17 amino acids. CDR3 sequence (DNA): TGTGCCAGCAGCTGGGGACAGGGATTGGGGGGCAATCAGCCCCAGCATTTT. It translates to CASSWGQGLGGNQPQHF.

This sequence joins TRBV6-5 and TRBJ1-2; possible D gene TRBD1, 5 bases. Germline values: CDR1 MNHEY, CDR2 SVGAGI. The CDR3 sequence is 15 residues long. With 7 bases removed from V and 4 bases from J, the gap between germline ends came to 19 bases. The CDR3 here is CASTPTSGALYGYTF. In DNA, the CDR3 is TGTGCCAGCACACCCACCAGCGGGGCTCTCTATGGCTACACCTTC.

This clone was detected only once. The chain is built from TRBV6-1 and TRBJ2-4, with D unresolved. This CDR3 comprises 14 residues. From germline, CDR1 is MNHNS and CDR2 SASEGT. V was cut by 0 bases and J by 8 bases, with 11 bases left in between. The CDR3 region has the DNA TGTGCCAGCAGTGAAGCCGGAACTCAGGACATTCAGTACTTC. Residues: CASSEAGTQDIQYF.

This rearrangement joins TRBV6-5 to TRBJ2-1; D call uncertain. V was shortened by 0 bases and J by 9 bases, with 18 bases between the two germline ends. Per germline, CDR1 MNHEY and CDR2 SVGAGI. The CDR3 covers 16 residues. CDR3: CASSYSTTPAPGEQFF. In DNA form, the CDR3 reads TGTGCCAGCAGTTACTCAACTACCCCCGCACCGGGTGAGCAGTTCTTC.

This chain joins TRBV7-2 and TRBJ2-3, with D possibly matching TRBD1 (6 bases). The germline CDR1 and CDR2 sequences are SGHTA and FQGNSA. The CDR3 loop spans 18 amino acids. V lost 5 bases, J lost 2 bases, and 23 bases lay in between. As DNA, the CDR3 is TGTGCCAGCAGCCCGAGGCCCTTTACAGGGCTCTTCACAGATACGCAGTATTTT. The encoded protein is CASSPRPFTGLFTDTQYF.

J is TRBJ1-2 and V is TRBV4-2, with D hard to call. Trimming left V 1 base short and J 1 base short, with 13 bases between. The germline CDR1 and CDR2 sequences are LGHNA and YNFKEQ. This CDR3 comprises 16 residues. CDR3 residues: CASSQAFGQDNYGYTF. In DNA, the CDR3 is TGTGCCAGCAGCCAAGCCTTCGGTCAGGATAACTATGGCTACACCTTC.

The chain couples TRBV6-5 to TRBJ1-1; D possibly corresponds to TRBD1 (5 bases). Germline loops: CDR1 MNHEY, CDR2 SVGAGI. Trimming left V 6 bases short and J 5 bases short, with 10 bases between. The CDR3 sequence is 12 residues long. The CDR3 protein is CASRDGGTEAFF. The CDR3 region has the DNA TGTGCCAGCAGGGACGGGGGGACTGAAGCTTTCTTT.

The chain is built from TRBV6-6 and TRBJ1-3; 7 bases align to TRBD1. Trimming removed 1 base from V and 2 bases from J; junction bases left unmatched: 5. The CDR3 extends over 16 amino acids. Germline-derived CDR1 and CDR2 are MNHNY and SVGAGI (reference sequence). CDR3 bases: TGTGCCAGCAGTTACTTACAGGGGTTAACTGGAAACACCATATATTTT. It translates to CASSYLQGLTGNTIYF.

This chain links TRBV3-1 (or the pseudogene TRBV3-2) with TRBJ1-1; 7 bases match TRBD1. The CDR3 loop spans 12 amino acids. Germline CDR1 LGHDT, CDR2 YNNKEL (reference sequence). Losses at the gene ends were 4 bases for V and 7 bases for J; bases not matched to a gene: 3. The CDR3 region is CASSPHRGEAFF. In DNA form, the CDR3 reads TGTGCCAGCAGCCCCCACAGGGGTGAAGCTTTCTTT.

The rearrangement links TRBV10-3 to TRBJ1-1; tentative D call: TRBD1 (6 bases). The CDR3 is made up of 13 amino acids. The ends were cut back, 6 bases at V and 1 base at J, with 9 bases in the middle. The germline V gene has CDR1 ENHRY and CDR2 SYGVKD. The CDR3, as DNA: TGTGCCATCAGCCAGACAGGGAACACTGAAGCTTTCTTT. Its protein product is CAISQTGNTEAFF.

The chain combines TRBV9 with TRBJ2-3; the D gene is possibly TRBD1 (6 bases). The CDR3 runs 15 residues. V was trimmed by 4 bases and J by 0 bases, leaving 12 bases between them. The germline V gene encodes CDR1 SGDLS and CDR2 YYNGEE. The DNA for the CDR3 is TGTGCCAGCAGCCGTTACAGGGTTAGCACAGATACGCAGTATTTT. Translated, it gives CASSRYRVSTDTQYF. Supplemented by reference TRBV9 and TRBJ2-3, the full variable domain reads DSGVTQTPKHLITATGQRVTLRCSPRSGDLSVYWYQQSLDQGLQFLIQYYNGEERAKGNILERFSAQQFPDLHSELNLSSLELGDSALYFCASSRYRVSTDTQYFGPGTRLTVL.

The rearrangement links TRBV6-2 or TRBV6-3 to TRBJ1-1; D call uncertain. Germline loops: CDR1 MNHEY, CDR2 SVGEGT. The CDR3 covers 13 residues. V was trimmed by 0 bases and J by 11 bases, leaving 13 bases between them. The CDR3 region has the DNA TGTGCCAGCAGTTACTCCCGTTTCGATCGGGCTTTCTTT. It yields the protein CASSYSRFDRAFF.

The V and J genes are TRBV12-5 and TRBJ2-1; TRBD2 agrees at 10 bases. The CDR3 is made up of 17 amino acids. V lost 2 bases, J lost 0 bases, and 4 bases stayed unmatched. Germline V gene sequence: CDR1 LGHNT, CDR2 FRNRAP. The CDR3 bases are TGTGCTAGTGGTTTGTTTAGCGGGGGGATCTCCTACAATGAGCAGTTCTTC. Protein: CASGLFSGGISYNEQFF.

The V call is TRBV6-5, the J call TRBJ1-5, with D maybe TRBD1 (5 bases). With 5 bases removed from V and 7 bases from J, the gap between germline ends came to 18 bases. Germline CDR1 MNHEY, CDR2 SVGAGI. The CDR3 is made up of 15 amino acids. The CDR3 protein is CASSLGTSVGQPQHF. The CDR3 DNA follows: TGTGCCAGCAGTCTCGGGACTTCTGTGGGACAGCCCCAGCATTTT.

V gene TRBV29-1 combines with J gene TRBJ1-1; possible D gene TRBD1, 5 bases. CDR3 length: 15 residues. Per the germline V gene, CDR1 is SQVTM and CDR2 is ANQGSEA. Trimming shortened V by 4 bases and J by 0 bases, and 15 bases separated the two germline ends. The CDR3 DNA sequence: TGCAGCGTTGGGGCCGGGGGGAGGATGAACACTGAAGCTTTCTTT. This gives the protein CSVGAGGRMNTEAFF.

The chain uses TRBV2 and TRBJ1-4, with 8 positions matching TRBD1. V trimming: 6 bases; J trimming: 4 bases; junction bases outside the gene matches: 7. In germline, CDR1 is SNHLY, CDR2 FYNNEI. The CDR3 loop spans 15 amino acids. Here the CDR3 reads CASRTGTGLNEKLFF. CDR3 DNA sequence: TGTGCCAGCAGAACCGGGACAGGTCTTAATGAAAAACTGTTTTTT.

The rearrangement uses TRBV6-1 and TRBJ1-5, with 7 bases lining up with TRBD1. Germline CDR1 MNHNS, CDR2 SASEGT. Trimming took 6 bases from V and 0 from J; bases not matched to a gene: 8. The CDR3 has 16 residues. The CDR3 DNA is TGTGCCAGCAGCGAACAAGGACAGGATAGCAATCAGCCCCAGCATTTT. It translates to CASSEQGQDSNQPQHF.

The chain is built from TRBV6-5 and TRBJ1-4, with 7 bases lining up with TRBD1. CDR1 is MNHEY and CDR2 is SVGAGI in the germline V gene. With V trimmed by 2 bases and J by 8 bases, 8 bases remained unmatched. The CDR3 length is 15 residues. For the CDR3, the DNA is TGTGCCAGCAGTTACAACGACAGGGCTGACGAAAAACTGTTTTTT. Amino acid sequence: CASSYNDRADEKLFF.

This sequence joins TRBV6-5 and TRBJ2-1; possible D gene TRBD2, 5 bases. Trimming shortened V by 8 bases and J by 6 bases, and 17 bases separated the two germline ends. Germline CDR1 reads MNHEY; CDR2 reads SVGAGI. The CDR3 is 14 amino acids. CDR3: CASRLAGRANEQFF. As DNA, the CDR3 is TGTGCCAGCCGCCTAGCTGGTAGGGCCAATGAGCAGTTCTTC.

The chain is built from TRBV12-5 and TRBJ1-1; TRBD1 matches 9 bases. This CDR3 region has 15 residues. CDR1 is LGHNT and CDR2 is FRNRAP in the germline V gene. With V trimmed by 6 bases and J by 5 bases, 10 bases remained unmatched. The CDR3 nucleotides are TGTGCTAGTGGGAACACGTTGACAGGGGGGACTGAAGCTTTCTTT. Protein sequence: CASGNTLTGGTEAFF. Variable domain in full (rest from reference TRBV12-5 and TRBJ1-1): DARVTQTPRHKVTEMGQEVTMRCQPILGHNTVFWYRQTMMQGLELLAYFRNRAPLDDSGMPKDRFSAEMPDATLATLKIQPSEPRDSAVYFCASGNTLTGGTEAFFGQGTRLTVV.

This chain connects TRBV19 to TRBJ2-6; the D gene is possibly TRBD1 (5 bases). Per the germline V gene, CDR1 is LNHDA and CDR2 is SQIVND (reference sequence). Trimming stripped 1 base from V and 3 bases from J, with 10 bases between. This CDR3 is 16 amino acids long. The CDR3 DNA follows: TGTGCCAGTAGTATAGGGTGGGGCTATGGGGCCAACGTCCTGACTTTC. Its translation: CASSIGWGYGANVLTF.

The CDR3 nucleotides read TGTGCCAGCAGCCTTTCCCCAGGCTCCTACGAGCAGTACTTC. Its protein is CASSLSPGSYEQYF. The V and J genes are TRBV11-2 and TRBJ2-7; D gene uncertain. The CDR3 contains 14 residues. In germline, CDR1 is SGHAT, CDR2 FQNNGV. With 5 bases removed from V and 0 bases from J, the gap between germline ends came to 11 bases.

The V call is TRBV19, the J call TRBJ1-5, with a possible D match to TRBD1 (5 bases). The germline gives CDR1 LNHDA, CDR2 SQIVND (reference sequence). CDR3 length equals 15 residues. The germline V and J ends were trimmed by 6 bases and 6 bases, with 18 bases remaining between them. In nucleotides, the CDR3 is TGTGCCAGTAGGAGTTGGGGGACTAAGGGTCAGCCCCAGCATTTT. Translated: CASRSWGTKGQPQHF.

The chain has TRBV7-9 and TRBJ1-5; 7 positions agree with TRBD1. Trimming removed 3 bases from V and 5 bases from J; junction bases left unmatched: 10. From germline, CDR1 is SEHNR and CDR2 FQNEAQ (reference sequence). This CDR3 region has 16 residues. The CDR3 nucleotides read TGTGCCAGCAGCTTCCAAAAGGGGACAGCCCATCAGCCCCAGCATTTT. Residues: CASSFQKGTAHQPQHF.

This clone was detected once. The chain employs TRBV19 and TRBJ2-1, with 10 bases lining up with TRBD2. The CDR3 covers 15 residues. J gave up 3 bases and V 5 bases, and 4 bases lay outside the gene matches. Germline-derived CDR1 and CDR2 are LNHDA and SQIVND (reference sequence). CDR3 loop: CASSSVAGGYNEQFF. The CDR3 DNA reads TGTGCCAGTAGTTCCGTAGCGGGGGGCTACAATGAGCAGTTCTTC.

The V and J genes are TRBV5-4 and TRBJ1-2; 7 bases line up with TRBD1. The CDR3 spans 16 residues. Germline lookup yields CDR1 SGHNT and CDR2 YYREEE (reference sequence). V lost 4 bases, J lost 1 base, and 10 bases stayed unmatched. CDR3 bases: TGTGCCAGCAGCCAAACCGGGACAGTTTATAACTATGGCTACACCTTC. Translating it yields CASSQTGTVYNYGYTF.

This rearrangement joins TRBV9 to TRBJ1-3, with TRBD1 matching over 7 bases. The CDR3 has 16 residues. The V gene end was trimmed by 2 bases and the J gene end by 2 bases; junction bases not matched to a gene: 7. Per the germline V gene, CDR1 is SGDLS and CDR2 is YYNGEE. The CDR3 DNA reads as TGTGCCAGCAGCGTCCAGAGTACAGGGGCTGGAAACACCATATATTTT. It is translated as CASSVQSTGAGNTIYF.

The chain employs TRBV4-1 and TRBJ2-5; the match to TRBD2 covers 7 bases. This CDR3 has 16 amino acids. Germline loops: CDR1 MGHRA, CDR2 YSYEKL. The junction had 5 bases not matched to a gene; V was cut back by 1 base and J by 0 bases. The CDR3 sequence is CASSQALTSDQETQYF. CDR3 in DNA: TGCGCCAGCAGCCAAGCCCTTACTAGCGACCAAGAGACCCAGTACTTC.